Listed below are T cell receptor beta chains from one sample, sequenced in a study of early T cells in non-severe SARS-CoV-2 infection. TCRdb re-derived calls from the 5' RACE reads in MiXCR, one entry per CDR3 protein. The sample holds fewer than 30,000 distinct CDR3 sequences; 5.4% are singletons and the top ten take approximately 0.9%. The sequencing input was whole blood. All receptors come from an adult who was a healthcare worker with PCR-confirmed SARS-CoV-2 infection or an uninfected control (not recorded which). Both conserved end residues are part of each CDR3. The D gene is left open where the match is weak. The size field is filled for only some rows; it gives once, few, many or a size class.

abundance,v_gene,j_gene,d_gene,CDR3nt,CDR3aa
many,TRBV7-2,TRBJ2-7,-,TGTGCCAGCAGTCGTACAGGCTCCTACGAGCAGTACTTC,CASSRTGSYEQYF
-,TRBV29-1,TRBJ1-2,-,TGCAGCGTTGAAGTGGTCCGGGTCAACTTTAACTATGGCTACACCTTC,CSVEVVRVNFNYGYTF
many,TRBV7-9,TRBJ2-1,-,TGTGCCAGCAGCTTATCGTCAGCGGTTTTCCCCTTCAATGAGCAGTTCTTC,CASSLSSAVFPFNEQFF
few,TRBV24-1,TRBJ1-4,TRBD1,TGTGCCACCAGTGATACGAGGGGGCGGGATGAAAAACTGTTTTTT,CATSDTRGRDEKLFF
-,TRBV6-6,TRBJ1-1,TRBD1,TGTGCCAGCAGTCCAGGGGGCTCGAACACTGAAGCTTTCTTT,CASSPGGSNTEAFF
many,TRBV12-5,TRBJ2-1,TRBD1,TGTGCTAGTGGTTTGGTACAACAGGGGGACCATGAGCAGTTCTTC,CASGLVQQGDHEQFF
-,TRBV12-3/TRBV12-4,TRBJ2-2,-,TGTGCCAGCAGCGGAGGCCGAAGAACCGGGGAGCTGTTTTTT,CASSGGRRTGELFF
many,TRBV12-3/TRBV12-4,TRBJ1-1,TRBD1,TGTGCCAGCACCATCCGGGACAGGGGAAAAGGCACTGAAGCTTTCTTT,CASTIRDRGKGTEAFF
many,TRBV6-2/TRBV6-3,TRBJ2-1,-,TGTGCCAGCAGTTACTCGAAGGTTTACAATGAGCAGTTCTTC,CASSYSKVYNEQFF
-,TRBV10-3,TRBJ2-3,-,TGTGCCATCAGTGAGTCCTTCCAACAGGGGACTAGCACAGATACGCAGTATTTT,CAISESFQQGTSTDTQYF
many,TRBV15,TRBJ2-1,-,TGTGCCACCAGCAGAGGAGGACTGTACAATGAGCAGTTCTTC,CATSRGGLYNEQFF
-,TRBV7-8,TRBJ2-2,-,TGTGCCAGCAGCTACCGGGGGAACACCGGGGAGCTGTTTTTT,CASSYRGNTGELFF
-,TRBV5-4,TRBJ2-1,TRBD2,TGCGCCAGCAGCTTGGCCGAGCGGGGGGGCCTCAATGAGCAGTTCTTC,CASSLAERGGLNEQFF
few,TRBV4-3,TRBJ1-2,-,TGCGCCAGCAGCCAATTTACAGGGTCTGATGGCTACACCTTC,CASSQFTGSDGYTF
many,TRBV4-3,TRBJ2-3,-,TGCGCCAGCAGCCAAGATCACGCGCAGACAGATACGCAGTATTTT,CASSQDHAQTDTQYF
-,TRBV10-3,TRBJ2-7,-,TGTGCCATCAGTGAGTCGATTGGGGCACCTTCTGCCTACGAGCAGTACTTC,CAISESIGAPSAYEQYF
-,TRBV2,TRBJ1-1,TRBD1,TGTGCCAGCAGTGGAGACAGGGAGGCGTCTAGGAGGGCTTTCTTT,CASSGDREASRRAFF
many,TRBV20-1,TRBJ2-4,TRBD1,TGCAGTGCAAGACAGGGCTCCATTCAGTACTTC,CSARQGSIQYF
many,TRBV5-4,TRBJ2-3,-,TGTGCCAGCAGCCAGGGTCACGGGTCTTCCACAGATACGCAGTATTTT,CASSQGHGSSTDTQYF
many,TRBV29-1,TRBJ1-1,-,TGCAGCGTTGAGCGGCAGGGGAACACTGAAGCTTTCTTT,CSVERQGNTEAFF
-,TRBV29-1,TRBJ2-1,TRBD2,TGCAGCGTAATTGTTGGACTAGCGGTCTACAATGAGCAGTTCTTC,CSVIVGLAVYNEQFF
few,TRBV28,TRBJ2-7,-,TGTGCCAGCCGTCCCCGATACCTTTCCGCTCCCTACGAGCAGTACTTC,CASRPRYLSAPYEQYF
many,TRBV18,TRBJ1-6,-,TGTGCCAGCTCATCCGAACAGGGAAAGGGGTCACCCCTCCACTTT,CASSSEQGKGSPLHF
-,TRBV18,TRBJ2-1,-,TGTGCCAGCTCAAGGACAGCTAACTACAATGAGCAGTTCTTC,CASSRTANYNEQFF
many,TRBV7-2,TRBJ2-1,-,TGTGCCAGCAGCCCTTTCCCGCGGGCCTCCTACAATGAGCAGTTCTTC,CASSPFPRASYNEQFF
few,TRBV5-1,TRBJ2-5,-,TGCGCCAGCAGCTTTACAGACCCCCAAGAGACCCAGTACTTC,CASSFTDPQETQYF
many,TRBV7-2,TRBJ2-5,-,TGTGCCAGCAGCTTGTCCCCGGGGTCCAAGACCCAGTACTTC,CASSLSPGSKTQYF
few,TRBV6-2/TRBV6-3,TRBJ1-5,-,TGTGCCAGCAGTTACAGAGACAGATACAATCAGCCCCAGCATTTT,CASSYRDRYNQPQHF
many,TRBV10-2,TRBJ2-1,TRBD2,TGCGCCAGCAGTGAGGCGGGACTAGGGGGACTCAATGAGCAGTTCTTC,CASSEAGLGGLNEQFF
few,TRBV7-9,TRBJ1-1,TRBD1,TGTGCCAGCAGCTCCCGAGACAGGGAGGTTGAAGCTTTCTTT,CASSSRDREVEAFF
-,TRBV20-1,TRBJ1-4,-,TGCAGTGCTAGAGATAGCCAGGGTGGAGAAAAACTGTTTTTT,CSARDSQGGEKLFF
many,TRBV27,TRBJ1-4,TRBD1,TGTGCCAGCAGTGCTGGGACAGGGGCTGTGGAAAAACTGTTTTTT,CASSAGTGAVEKLFF
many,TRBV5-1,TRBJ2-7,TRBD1,TGCGCCAGCAGCTTCGACAGGGGCGTCGACGAGCAGTACTTC,CASSFDRGVDEQYF
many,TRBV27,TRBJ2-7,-,TGTGCCAGCAGTCCGGACGGGACGGGGCCAAGAGACGAGCAGTACTTC,CASSPDGTGPRDEQYF
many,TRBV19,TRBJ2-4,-,TGTGCCGCGGGGTCCGGAAACATTCAGTACTTC,CAAGSGNIQYF
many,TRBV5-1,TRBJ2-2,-,TGCGCCAGCAGCTTGCAGCTTTTGAACACCGGGGAGCTGTTTTTT,CASSLQLLNTGELFF
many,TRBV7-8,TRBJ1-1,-,TGTGCCAGCAGCATAGGAGTCACGGTGAACACTGAAGCTTTCTTT,CASSIGVTVNTEAFF
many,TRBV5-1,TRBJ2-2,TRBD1,TGCGCCAGCAGCTTGCAGGGGGCGAACACCGGGGAGCTGTTTTTT,CASSLQGANTGELFF
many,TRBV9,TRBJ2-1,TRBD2,TGTGCCAGCAGCTCTAGCGGGAGGGCCACCAATGAGCAGTTCTTC,CASSSSGRATNEQFF
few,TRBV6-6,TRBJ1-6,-,TGTGCCAGCAGTTACTCGCGGGATTCACCCCTCCACTTT,CASSYSRDSPLHF